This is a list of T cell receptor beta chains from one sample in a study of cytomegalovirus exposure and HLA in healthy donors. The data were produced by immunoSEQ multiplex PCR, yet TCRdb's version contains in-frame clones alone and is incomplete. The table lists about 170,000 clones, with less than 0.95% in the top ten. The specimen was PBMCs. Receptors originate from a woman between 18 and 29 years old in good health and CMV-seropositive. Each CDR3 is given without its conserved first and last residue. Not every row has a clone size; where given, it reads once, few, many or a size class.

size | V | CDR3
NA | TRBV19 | ASSISTGGYEQF
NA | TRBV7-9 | ASSFDRGYNSPLH
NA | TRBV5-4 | ASSSRTRLAGPMDTQY
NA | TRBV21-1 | ATPDREATGANVLT
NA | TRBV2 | ASSDRGNQPQH
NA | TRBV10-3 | AISVDRAAGELF
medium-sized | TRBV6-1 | ASSEGPSTNEKLF
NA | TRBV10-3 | AISAGATYNEQF
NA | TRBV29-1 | SVELPLTGLETQY
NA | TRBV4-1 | ASSQEAATGNTIY